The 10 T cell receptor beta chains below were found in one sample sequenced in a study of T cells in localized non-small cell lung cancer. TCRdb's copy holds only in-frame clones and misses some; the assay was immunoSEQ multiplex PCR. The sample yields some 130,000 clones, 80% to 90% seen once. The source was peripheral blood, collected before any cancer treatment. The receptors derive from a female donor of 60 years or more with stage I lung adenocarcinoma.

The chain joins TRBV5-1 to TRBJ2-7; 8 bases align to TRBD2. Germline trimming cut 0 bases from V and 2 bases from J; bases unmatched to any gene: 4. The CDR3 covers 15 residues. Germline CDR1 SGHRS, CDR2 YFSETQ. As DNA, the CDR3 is TGCGCCAGCAGCTTGGAAGCGGGGGACACCTACGAGCAGTACTTC. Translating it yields CASSLEAGDTYEQYF.

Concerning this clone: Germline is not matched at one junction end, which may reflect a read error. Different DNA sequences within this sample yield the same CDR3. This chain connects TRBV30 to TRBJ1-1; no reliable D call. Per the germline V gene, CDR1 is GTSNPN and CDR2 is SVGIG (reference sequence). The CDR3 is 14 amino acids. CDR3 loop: CAWSVFDGDTEAFF. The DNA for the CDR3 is TGTGCTTGGAGTGTATTTGACGGCGACACTGAAGCTTTCTTT.

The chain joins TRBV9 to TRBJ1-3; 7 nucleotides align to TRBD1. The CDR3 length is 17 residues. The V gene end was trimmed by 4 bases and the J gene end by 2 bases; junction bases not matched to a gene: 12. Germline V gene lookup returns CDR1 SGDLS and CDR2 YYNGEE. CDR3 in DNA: TGTGCCAGCAGCCCTCACTCAGACCAGGGGGCTGGAAACACCATATATTTT. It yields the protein CASSPHSDQGAGNTIYF.

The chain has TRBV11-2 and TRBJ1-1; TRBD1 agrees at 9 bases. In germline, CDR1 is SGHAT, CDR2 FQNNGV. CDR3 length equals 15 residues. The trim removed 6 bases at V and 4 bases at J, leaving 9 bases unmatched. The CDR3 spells CASRHGDRVVTEAFF. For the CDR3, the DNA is TGTGCCAGCAGGCACGGGGACAGGGTTGTCACTGAAGCTTTCTTT.

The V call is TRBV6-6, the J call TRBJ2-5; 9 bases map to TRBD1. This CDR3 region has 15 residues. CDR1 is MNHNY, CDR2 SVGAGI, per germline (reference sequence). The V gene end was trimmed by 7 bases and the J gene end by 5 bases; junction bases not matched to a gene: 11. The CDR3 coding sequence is TGTGCCAGCACCCGAGGACAGGGGTTGGTGGAGACCCAGTACTTC. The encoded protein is CASTRGQGLVETQYF.

The DNA of the CDR3 is TGTGCCATCAGAGCCTTCAGGGGCGAGGCGTACGAGCAGTACTTC. Protein sequence: CAIRAFRGEAYEQYF. The V gene is TRBV10-3, the J gene TRBJ2-7; a possible D gene is TRBD1 (6 bases). The CDR3 has 15 residues. Trimming left V 6 bases short and J 4 bases short, with 19 bases between. Germline assignment: CDR1 ENHRY and CDR2 SYGVKD.

The CDR3 here is CASSLAGQLILNQPQHF. The CDR3, as DNA: TGTGCCAGCAGCTTAGCTGGACAGCTAATCCTCAATCAGCCCCAGCATTTT. J is TRBJ1-5 and V is TRBV11-3; maybe TRBD1 (6 bases). V lost 1 base, J lost 3 bases, and 16 bases lay in between. Germline assignment: CDR1 SGHNT and CDR2 YENEEA. This CDR3 contains 17 residues.

This chain's CDR3 is CASSLLGAGPTDTQYF. The CDR3 DNA sequence: TGTGCCAGCAGCCTCCTGGGGGCGGGGCCAACAGATACGCAGTATTTT. The chain links TRBV7-2 to TRBJ2-3; D is tentatively TRBD1 or TRBD2 (6 bases each). The CDR3 is 16 amino acids. V was cut by 5 bases and J by 3 bases, with 18 bases left in between. Germline CDR1 reads SGHTA; CDR2 reads FQGNSA.

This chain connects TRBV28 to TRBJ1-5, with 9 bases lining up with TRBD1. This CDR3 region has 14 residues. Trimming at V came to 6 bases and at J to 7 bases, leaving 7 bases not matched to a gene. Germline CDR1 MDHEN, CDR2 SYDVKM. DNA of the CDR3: TGTGCCAGCAGAACAGGGGGCGAAGGGCAGCCCCAGCATTTT. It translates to CASRTGGEGQPQHF.

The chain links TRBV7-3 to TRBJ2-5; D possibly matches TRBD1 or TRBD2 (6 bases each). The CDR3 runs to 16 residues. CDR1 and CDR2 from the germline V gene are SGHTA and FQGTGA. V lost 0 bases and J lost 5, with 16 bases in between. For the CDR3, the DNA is TGTGCCAGCAGCTTAACTGGAGGGGCAGGACAGGAGACCCAGTACTTC. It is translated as CASSLTGGAGQETQYF.